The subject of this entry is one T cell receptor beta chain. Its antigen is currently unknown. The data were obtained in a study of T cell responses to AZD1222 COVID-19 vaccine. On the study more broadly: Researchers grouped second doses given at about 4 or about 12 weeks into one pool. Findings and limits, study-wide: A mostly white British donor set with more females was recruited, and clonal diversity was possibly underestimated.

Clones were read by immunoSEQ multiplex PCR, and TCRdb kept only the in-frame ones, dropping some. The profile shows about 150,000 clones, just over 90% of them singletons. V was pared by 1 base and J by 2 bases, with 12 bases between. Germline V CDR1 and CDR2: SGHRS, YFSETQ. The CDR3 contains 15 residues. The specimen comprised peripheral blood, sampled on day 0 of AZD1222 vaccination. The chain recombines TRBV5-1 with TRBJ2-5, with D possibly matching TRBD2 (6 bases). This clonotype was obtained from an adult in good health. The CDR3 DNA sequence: TGCGCCAGCAGCTTGCGAATAGCGGTACAAGAGACCCAGTACTTC. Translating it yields CASSLRIAVQETQYF.